This TCR beta chain appears in the sequencing data of a study of cytomegalovirus exposure and HLA in healthy donors (dated by TCRdb to about 2017). About the full investigation: According to an earlier analysis of 450 to 650 of the donors, 200 million or so T cells yielded 95 million to 140 million unique TCR beta sequences and about 300 Gb of sequence data. Donor age, sex, ethnicity and CMV serostatus were compiled together with the repertoire data. HLA typing included class I and class II loci at four-digit resolution. In a later analysis, previously published TCR beta repertoires from hundreds of donors were re-analyzed and high-resolution HLA genotyping was added so that TCR occurrence patterns could be studied. The genetic ancestry cluster associated with self-reported Caucasian donors included over 80% of the 300 to 400 genotyped donors. The number of typed donors differed by locus: roughly 620-630 for A, B, C, DRB1 and DQB1; some 500 for DQA1; fewer than 610 for DPA1; and approximately 450 for DPB1. A later genetic analysis took genome-wide SNP genotypes for 398 of the 666 donors and used that subset as a discovery cohort. Because of strong linkage in the cohort, a few DR-DQ haplotypes were treated as single units for association and clustering. To decide whether each TCR beta V gene segment behaved as functional or pseudogenic, an earlier analysis of 587 of the donors relied on high-throughput TCR beta sequencing. Every discovery cohort repertoire had been produced on one sequencing platform. The study used immunosequencing to profile the T cell repertoires of approximately 650 subjects and linked those repertoires to cytomegalovirus serostatus. Among around 400 genotyped donors of the cohort, an average of roughly 230,000 unique TCR beta nucleotide sequences was sequenced per donor, of which about 18% were non-productive. The study combined high-throughput TCR immunosequencing, statistical association of individual TCRs with disease status, and machine learning to predict cytomegalovirus infection status. Around 300 gigabases of sequencing data and 70 million to 85 million unique TCR sequences were included in an early release covering 500 to 750 HLA-typed donors. Rather than using new phenotypic data, the later analysis identified candidate immune exposures from TCR beta sequences and from how often those sequences occurred across donors. A separate validation cohort of approximately 120 different subjects was used in addition to the roughly 700-subject first cohort. The study aimed to test whether signatures of past pathogen exposure could be identified by cataloging public T cell receptors. The full study reports these points: Because counts were too low, about 15 rarely observed V segments, including chromosome 9 orphons, were left out of the earlier analysis of some 600 of the donors. The classifier was reported to diagnose cytomegalovirus status with high specificity and sensitivity in both the original and validation cohorts. According to a later genetic analysis, donors in an Asian-associated ancestry cluster had fewer N-insertions in productive TCRs than the approximately 650-donor mean. A later genetic analysis associated a missense DCLRE1C variant with V-gene and J-gene trimming of TCR beta chains, and an independent cohort replicated the association. In this cohort, only TCR beta chains were sequenced, and detectable features were limited by the absence of alpha or paired-chain data. A total of about 150 TCR beta chains were listed by the study as associated with cytomegalovirus. Correlated functional status among segregating V segments might reflect linkage disequilibrium, but an unknown experimental factor could not be ruled out. It was suggested by the authors that the approach could potentially be generalized to other disease states and immunological phenotypes. A later analysis reported that several top co-occurrence clusters appeared linked to parvovirus B19, influenza, CMV and Epstein-Barr virus. A later analysis found that TCR association rates varied across HLA loci, with DRB1 alleles showing the most associated TCRs and HLA-C alleles the fewest. In a later analysis, most CMV-associated TCR beta chains were found to appear HLA-restricted, with HLA associations seemingly driven largely by CMV exposure. Three of the identified cytomegalovirus-associated TCR beta chains were confirmed in vitro to be specific for cytomegalovirus antigens. An earlier analysis of approximately 530 of the donors showed that most TCR beta V segments appeared in productive rearrangements either about 87% or about 30% of the time, which broadly matched IMGT annotations. A later analysis found that HLA-associated TCR beta chains were more clonally expanded and had lower generation probabilities than equally common non-associated chains. The 87-base-pair reads could not distinguish some IMGT-functional V segments, including TRBV6-2 and TRBV6-3, so those segments were excluded. Presence/absence analyses assumed roughly uniform sequencing depth across donors, an assumption that may not hold. A further reported finding was that TCR beta sequences accurately predicted the HLA-A and HLA-B alleles for most subjects in the first cohort. Strong co-occurrence of HLA alleles, especially DR and DQ, made assigning TCR associations to individual alleles difficult. Most TCR sequences were observed very rarely across donors, whereas some public TCRs were present in many individuals. HLA typing was unavailable for some donors at each locus, so association tests used only the typed subset. At a false discovery rate of 0.05, a later analysis linked 16,951 TCR beta sequences to specific HLA alleles. A cluster of highly shared sequence variants was judged likely to represent a technical artifact of the sequencing pipeline. Immune exposure information for the cohort was limited to CMV serostatus.

The cohort comprised 550 to 700 healthy bone marrow donors. Cohort members were all nominally healthy when sampled, although unrecorded immune exposures were likely present. The donor was CMV seronegative and was included in the group of several hundred seronegative cohort members. Every donor gave a peripheral blood sample, and the peripheral blood mononuclear cells from that sample were used for TCR beta sequencing. Genomic DNA extraction from the blood cell samples was performed with the Qiagen DNeasy Blood Extraction Kit. Including cysteine and phenylalanine, the CDR3 has 12 amino acids. The read is trimmed to its CDR3 DNA, 36 bases read in frame from base 1. V is pruned by 8 bases and J by 6 bases, leaving 1 base of the junction without a gene match. The germline V gene gives CDR1 as MDHEN and CDR2 as SYDVKM. The method behind the library was the immunoSEQ multiplex PCR assay. For the multiplex PCR, a mixture combining 60 forward primers for TCR Vbeta segments and 13 reverse primers for TCR Jbeta segments was used. The CDR3 region of rearranged TCR beta genes was amplified from genomic DNA by a multiplex PCR assay. The amplified TCR beta libraries were sequenced on the Illumina HiSeq System as 87-base-pair reads. For the original study's pipeline: A later analysis tallied around 80 million unique TCR beta chains across the approximately 670 repertoires, and about 12 million of those chains were shared by two or more donors. A nearest-neighbor algorithm error-corrected the raw reads and collapsed the reads into unique sequences, merging closely related sequences to remove PCR and sequencing errors. V, D and J gene segments were assigned by aligning CDR3 sequences to IMGT reference sequences. For a sequence to be retained, at least a six-nucleotide match to both a V gene segment and a J gene segment was required. A rearrangement was called productive if the CDR3 had no stop codons and remained in frame with V and J, and every other rearrangement was called non-productive. CDR3 was defined by IMGT convention, running from the second conserved V-encoded cysteine to the conserved J-encoded phenylalanine. In an earlier analysis of around 600 of the donors, sequences lacking an unambiguous match to a single V gene segment were excluded. In an earlier analysis of 587 of the donors, a V segment was called functional when productive rearrangements were above 56.7%, and segregating when the standard deviation between donors exceeded 5%. A statistical classification framework was built for diagnosing cytomegalovirus status from the catalog of TCR beta chain sequences. In a later analysis, TCR nucleotide sequences were compared against IMGT/GENE-DB human TR gene sequences so that V and J genes could be assigned. A later analysis assigned CDR3 sequences and most-parsimonious VDJ recombination scenarios with the TCRdist pipeline. In a later analysis, each TCR beta chain was defined by its CDR3 amino acid sequence together with its V-gene family, and reads without a unique V-gene family were excluded. In a later analysis, nearly 600 highly shared, low-generation-probability nucleotide sequences were removed to address suspected cross-contamination and a sequencing artifact. In a later analysis, a clonal expansion index was calculated for each public chain from normalized within-repertoire ranks of inferred template counts. In a later analysis, generation probabilities were computed using a VDJ recombination model fitted to out-of-frame rearrangements, and the results were checked against IGoR. A later analysis scored TCR-TCR, TCR-HLA and TCR-CMV co-occurrence with hypergeometric tests, applying a repertoire-size bias correction to TCR pairs. A later analysis estimated false discovery rates by permuting HLA or CMV assignments 20 times. In a later analysis, co-occurring TCRs were grouped with DBSCAN, and TCRdist sequence similarity was added when clustering was performed within HLA-allele-positive subsets. Repertoires with fewer than 30,000 or more than 120,000 public chains, plus five repertoires with anomalous nucleotide sharing, were excluded from co-occurrence clustering. As stored in TCRdb, this immuneACCESS dataset retains in-frame rearrangements with V and J assigned. A fraction of the clones does not appear; measured against another copy, unresolved V genes explain less than half of the discrepancy, and the remainder lacks a known reason. V, J and clone size were drawn from that table, and D and trimming were deduced from the DNA. The sample contains more than 110,000 clones, roughly 10% of them found a single time. The ten largest clonotypes hold approximately 1.7% of the sample.

This clone was observed a few times. This receptor's antigen is unknown. Within one base of it there is no much larger clone, and no base qualities were kept. The rearranged chain carries TRBV28 and TRBJ2-1; 10 middle bases align to TRBD1. The sequence was collected from a middle-aged man in good health and CMV-seronegative. The sample taken for sequencing was PBMCs. In nucleotides, the sequence is TGTGCCAGCCGGACAGGGGGCAATGAGCAGTTCTTC. Translated, it reads CASRTGGNEQFF. Extended through the reference TRBV28 and TRBJ2-1 proteins, this CDR3 yields the full variable domain: DVKVTQSSRYLVKRTGEKVFLECVQDMDHENMFWYRQDPGLGLRLIYFSYDVKMKEKGDIPEGYSVSREKKERFSLILESASTNQTSMYLCASRTGGNEQFFGPGTRLTVL.